The clone carrying this T cell receptor beta chain showed up many times. The CDR3 totals 15 residues. Trimming cost V 3 bases and J 1 base, with 11 bases left between them. Germline V gene sequence: CDR1 LNHNV, CDR2 YYDKDF (reference sequence). TCRdb itself ran the RT-PCR reads through MiXCR, one entry per CDR3 protein. The table shows around 700,000 distinct CDR3 sequences, with 14% occurring only once. The chain combines TRBV15 with TRBJ2-3, with a possible D match to TRBD1 (6 bases). What was sequenced was memory CD4+ T cells from blood. This sequence was found in a female donor in good health, serving as a healthy control. The CDR3 DNA reads as TGTGCCACCAGCAGCTCAGGGGTCCGCACAGATACGCAGTATTTT. Protein product: CATSSSGVRTDTQYF. The variable domain in full, completed from reference TRBV15 and TRBJ2-3, reads DAMVIQNPRYQVTQFGKPVTLSCSQTLNHNVMYWYQQKSSQAPKLLFHYYDKDFNNEADTPDNFQSRRPNTSFCFLDIRSPGLGDTAMYLCATSSSGVRTDTQYFGPGTRLTVL.